The 5 T cell receptor beta chains below were found in one sample sequenced in a study of spatial heterogeneity in lung cancer. Described time point: sample taken at primary tumor resection. Unsorted whole RNA samples from tumor, nontumor lung or frozen PBMC were sequenced. TCRdb independently ran MiXCR on the 5' RACE reads; one entry per CDR3 protein. This table has some 28,000 distinct CDR3 sequences, 8.4% appearing once. Source: PBMCs, taken at surgery. These receptors were collected from a female donor with early-stage non-small cell lung cancer.

In its sample, this clonotype was seen many times. This CDR3 is CASSLVAGSAEAFF. For the CDR3, the DNA is TGCGCCAGCAGCTTGGTTGCGGGGAGCGCTGAAGCTTTCTTT. The chain is built from TRBV5-1 and TRBJ1-1; D is undetermined. This CDR3 region has 14 residues. V lost 0 bases and J 6 bases, leaving 12 bases between the germline ends. Germline V gene lookup returns CDR1 SGHRS and CDR2 YFSETQ.

In this sample, this clonotype turned up many times. The chain uses TRBV9 and TRBJ1-2; no clear D. The CDR3 has 12 residues. The germline gives CDR1 SGDLS, CDR2 YYNGEE. The V end was cut by 3 bases, the J end by 5 bases, with 8 bases between. CDR3 sequence reads: CASSAPGYGYTF. The DNA of the CDR3 is TGTGCCAGCAGCGCCCCCGGGTATGGCTACACCTTC.

There are many counts of this clonotype. The V and J genes are TRBV20-1 and TRBJ2-1; 7 positions agree with TRBD1. CDR1 DFQATT and CDR2 SNEGSKA come from the germline V gene (reference sequence). This CDR3 region has 15 residues. V lost 5 bases and J lost 0; bases outside the gene matches: 7. The CDR3, as DNA: TGCAGTGCTGACGACAGGGCTCGCTCCTACAATGAGCAGTTCTTC. This translates into CSADDRARSYNEQFF.

This sequence joins TRBV7-2 and TRBJ2-7; 12 nucleotides agree with TRBD2. The CDR3 contains 13 residues. Germline lookup yields CDR1 SGHTA and CDR2 FQGNSA. The CDR3 is CASSLAGGREQYV. In nucleotides, the CDR3 is TGTGCCAGCAGCCTAGCGGGAGGGCGGGAGCAGTACGTC.

This chain links TRBV4-3 with TRBJ2-2; 11 positions agree with TRBD2. V gave up 4 bases and J gave up 4 bases; unmatched junction bases: 11. This CDR3 spans 18 amino acids. Germline lookup yields CDR1 LGHNA and CDR2 YSLEER. The CDR3, as DNA: TGCGCCAGCAGCCCAGCACCACTAGCGGGAGAGTTCACCGGGGAGCTGTTTTTT. This sequence encodes CASSPAPLAGEFTGELFF.